Sequencing of this TCR beta chain was carried out in a study of blood T cell repertoires in COVID-19. Study overall: The study drew acute and convalescent COVID-19 samples from the United States, Italy and Spain. T cells, B-cell-depleted T cells, or PBMCs supplied cDNA or gDNA.

Participants, about 18 to 89 years old, spanned 24 US areas. Participants reported their clinical history, and cohort assignment relied on those reports. Method: immunoSEQ multiplex PCR; TCRdb's copy keeps in-frame clones and lacks some. The sample contains fewer than 350,000 clones, 85% of which appear only once. Per the germline V gene, CDR1 is SGDLS and CDR2 is YYNGEE. V was cut by 3 bases and J by 7 bases, with 19 bases left in between. This CDR3 spans 16 amino acids. This chain connects TRBV9 to TRBJ2-2, with D possibly matching TRBD2 (6 bases). The sequencing input was PBMCs or T cells enriched from blood (not recorded which). This TCR derives from a woman between 45 and 60 years old who had recovered from COVID-19. The CDR3 coding sequence is TGTGCCAGCAGCGATCGGACCCGTACGACTAGCGGGGAGCTGTTTTTT. It translates to CASSDRTRTTSGELFF. The complete variable domain, with remaining parts taken from reference TRBV9 and TRBJ2-2, reads DSGVTQTPKHLITATGQRVTLRCSPRSGDLSVYWYQQSLDQGLQFLIQYYNGEERAKGNILERFSAQQFPDLHSELNLSSLELGDSALYFCASSDRTRTTSGELFFGEGSRLTVL.